This record concerns one T cell receptor (beta chain) sequence. Its target is unknown. Cultured CD4+ T cells had their DNA profiled by the Oncomine TCR Beta short-read assay. From the PCR reads, TCRdb called clonotypes with MiXCR, one entry per CDR3 protein. The table records around 3,700 distinct CDR3 sequences, around 24% of them present only once. The data stem from a study of vaccination and CD4 T cells after COVID-19. Study summary: SARS-CoV-2, HCoV-NL63, HCoV-OC43 and HCoV-229E supplied the overlapping spike peptides used to stimulate cells. Points from the study as a whole: SARS-CoV-2-reactive clonotypes showed a nonsignificant median rise from roughly 21 to 40. For convalescent patients, 304 of the 307 vaccine-specific clones analyzed were classified as spike mono-reactive.

Germline V CDR1 and CDR2: MGHRA, YSYEKL. V was cut by 4 bases and J by 2 bases, with 14 bases left in between. The CDR3 totals 15 residues. Treatment meaning: roughly ten-day PBMC culture with coronavirus spike peptide pools or control peptides (ViraFEST assay). The unexposed donor gave CD4+ T cells before the COVID-19 pandemic (2011-2018). About 1.9 million PBMCs went into each well for culture with 10 IU/ml IL-2 and around 10 ug/ml peptide pools. The sample consisted of CD4+ T cells from blood, cultured in vitro. V is TRBV4-1 and J is TRBJ1-2; TRBD1 is a possible D gene (5 bases). The TCR originated in a human donor in good health. Here the CDR3 DNA reads TGCGCCAGCAGCCCGGGACCAACCTTAAACTATGGCTACACCTTC. Translated, it gives CASSPGPTLNYGYTF.